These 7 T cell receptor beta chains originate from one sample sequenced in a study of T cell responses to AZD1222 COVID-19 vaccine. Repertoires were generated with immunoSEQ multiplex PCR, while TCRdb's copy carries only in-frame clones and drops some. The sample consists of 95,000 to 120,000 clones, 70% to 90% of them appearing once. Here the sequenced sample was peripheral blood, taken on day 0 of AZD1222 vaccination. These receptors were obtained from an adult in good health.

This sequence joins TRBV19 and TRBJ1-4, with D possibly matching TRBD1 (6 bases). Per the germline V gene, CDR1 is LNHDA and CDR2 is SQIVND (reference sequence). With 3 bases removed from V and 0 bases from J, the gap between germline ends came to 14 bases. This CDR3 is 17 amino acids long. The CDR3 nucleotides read TGTGCCAGTAGTATTTTCGGACAGACCACAACTAATGAAAAACTGTTTTTT. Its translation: CASSIFGQTTTNEKLFF.

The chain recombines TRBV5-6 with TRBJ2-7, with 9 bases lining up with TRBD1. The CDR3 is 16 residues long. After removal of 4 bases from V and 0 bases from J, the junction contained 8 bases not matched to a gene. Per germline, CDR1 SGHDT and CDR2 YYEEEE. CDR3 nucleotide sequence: TGTGCCAGCAGCGGATTACAGGGGGCTAGCTCCTACGAGCAGTACTTC. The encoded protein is CASSGLQGASSYEQYF.

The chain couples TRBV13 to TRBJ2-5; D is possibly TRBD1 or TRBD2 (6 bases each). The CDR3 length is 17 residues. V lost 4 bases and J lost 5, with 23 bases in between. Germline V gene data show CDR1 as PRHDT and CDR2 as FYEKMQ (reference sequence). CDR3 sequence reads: CASSSILSGGPGETQYF. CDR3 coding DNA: TGTGCCAGCAGCTCCATTCTGTCTGGGGGGCCTGGTGAGACCCAGTACTTC.

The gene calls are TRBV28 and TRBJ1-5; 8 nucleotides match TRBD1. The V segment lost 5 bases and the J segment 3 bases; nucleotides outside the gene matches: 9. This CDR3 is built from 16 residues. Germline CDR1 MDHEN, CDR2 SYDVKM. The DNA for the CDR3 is TGTGCCAGCAGTCCCCCAGACAGGGGACCCAATCAGCCCCAGCATTTT. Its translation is CASSPPDRGPNQPQHF.

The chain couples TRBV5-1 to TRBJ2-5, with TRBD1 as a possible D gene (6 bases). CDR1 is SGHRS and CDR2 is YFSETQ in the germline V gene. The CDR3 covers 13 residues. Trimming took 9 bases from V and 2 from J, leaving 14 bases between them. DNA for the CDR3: TGCGCCACCCCGGGACATTTACAAGAGACCCAGTACTTC. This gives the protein CATPGHLQETQYF.

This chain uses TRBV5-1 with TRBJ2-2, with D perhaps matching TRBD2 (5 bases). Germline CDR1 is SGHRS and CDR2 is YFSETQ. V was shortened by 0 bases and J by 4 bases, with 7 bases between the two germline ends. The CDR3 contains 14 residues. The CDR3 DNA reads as TGCGCCAGCAGCTTGGCCGGACTCACCGGGGAGCTGTTTTTT. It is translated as CASSLAGLTGELFF. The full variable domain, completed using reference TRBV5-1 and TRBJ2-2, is KAGVTQTPRYLIKTRGQQVTLSCSPISGHRSVSWYQQTPGQGLQFLFEYFSETQRNKGNFPGRFSGRQFSNSRSEMNVSTLELGDSALYLCASSLAGLTGELFFGEGSRLTVL.

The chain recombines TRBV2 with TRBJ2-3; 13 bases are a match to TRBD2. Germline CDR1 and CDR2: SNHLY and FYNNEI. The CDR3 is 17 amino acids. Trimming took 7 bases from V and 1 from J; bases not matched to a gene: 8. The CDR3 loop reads CASTQPGTSGGTDTQYF. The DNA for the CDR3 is TGTGCCAGCACCCAACCTGGGACTAGCGGGGGCACAGATACGCAGTATTTT.